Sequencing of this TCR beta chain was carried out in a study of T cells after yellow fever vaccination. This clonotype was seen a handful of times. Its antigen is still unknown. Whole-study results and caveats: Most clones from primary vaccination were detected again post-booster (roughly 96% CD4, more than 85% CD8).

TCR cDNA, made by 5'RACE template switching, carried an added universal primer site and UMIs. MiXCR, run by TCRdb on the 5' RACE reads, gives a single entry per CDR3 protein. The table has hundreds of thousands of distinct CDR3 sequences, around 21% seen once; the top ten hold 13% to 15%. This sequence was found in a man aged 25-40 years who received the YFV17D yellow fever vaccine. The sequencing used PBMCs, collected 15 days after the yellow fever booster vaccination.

CDR3 protein: CASSPFPAGEVYEQYF. CDR3 nucleotides: TGTGCCAGCAGCCCCTTCCCCGCGGGAGAAGTTTACGAGCAGTACTTC. This chain joins TRBV7-3 and TRBJ2-7; 7 bases are shared with TRBD2. CDR3 size: 16 residues. Germline CDR1 and CDR2: SGHTA and FQGTGA. V shed 5 bases and J 4 bases; nucleotides not matched to a gene: 14.